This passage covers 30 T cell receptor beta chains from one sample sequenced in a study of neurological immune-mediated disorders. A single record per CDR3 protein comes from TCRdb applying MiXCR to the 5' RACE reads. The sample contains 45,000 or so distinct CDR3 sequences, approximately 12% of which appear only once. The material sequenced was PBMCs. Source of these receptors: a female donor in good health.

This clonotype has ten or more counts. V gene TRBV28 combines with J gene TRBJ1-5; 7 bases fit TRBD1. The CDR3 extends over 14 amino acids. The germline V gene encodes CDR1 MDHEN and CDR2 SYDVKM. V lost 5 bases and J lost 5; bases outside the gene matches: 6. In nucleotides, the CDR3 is TGTGCCAGCAGTCCGCGACAGGGCGATCAGCCCCAGCATTTT. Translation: CASSPRQGDQPQHF.

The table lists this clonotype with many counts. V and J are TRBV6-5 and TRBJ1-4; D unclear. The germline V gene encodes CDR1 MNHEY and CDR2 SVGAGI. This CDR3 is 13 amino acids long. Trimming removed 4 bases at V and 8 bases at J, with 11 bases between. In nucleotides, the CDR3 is TGTGCCAGCAGTTTAGTAGGGAGGGAAAAACTGTTTTTT. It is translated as CASSLVGREKLFF.

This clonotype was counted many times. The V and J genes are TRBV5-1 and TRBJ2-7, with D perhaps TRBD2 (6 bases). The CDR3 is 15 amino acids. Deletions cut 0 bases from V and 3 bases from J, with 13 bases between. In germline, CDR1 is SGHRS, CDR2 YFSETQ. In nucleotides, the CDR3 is TGCGCCAGCAGCTTGGCCGGGGGAGTGGTCTACGAGCAGTACTTC. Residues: CASSLAGGVVYEQYF.

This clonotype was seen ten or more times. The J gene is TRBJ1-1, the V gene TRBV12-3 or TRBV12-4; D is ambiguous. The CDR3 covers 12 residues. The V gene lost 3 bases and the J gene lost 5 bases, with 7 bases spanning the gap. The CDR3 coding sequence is TGTGCCAGCAGTTTCGAAAGGACTGAAGCTTTCTTT. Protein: CASSFERTEAFF.

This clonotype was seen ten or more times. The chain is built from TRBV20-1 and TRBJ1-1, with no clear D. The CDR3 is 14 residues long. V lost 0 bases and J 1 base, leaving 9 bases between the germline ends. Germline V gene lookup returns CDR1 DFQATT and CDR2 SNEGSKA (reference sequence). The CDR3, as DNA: TGCAGTGCTAGAGATCGAGTGGGGAACACTGAAGCTTTCTTT. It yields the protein CSARDRVGNTEAFF.

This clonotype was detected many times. The DNA for the CDR3 is TGTGCCAGCAGCTTATCTGTGGGTCAGCCCCAGCATTTT. Protein product: CASSLSVGQPQHF. The genes are TRBV7-8 and TRBJ1-5; no definite D call. The germline V gene encodes CDR1 SGHVS and CDR2 FQNEAQ. V was shortened by 2 bases and J by 6 bases, with 8 bases between the two germline ends. The CDR3 sequence is 13 residues long.

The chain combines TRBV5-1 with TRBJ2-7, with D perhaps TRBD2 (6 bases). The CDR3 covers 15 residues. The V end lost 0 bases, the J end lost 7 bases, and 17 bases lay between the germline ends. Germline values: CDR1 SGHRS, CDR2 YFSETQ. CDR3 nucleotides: TGCGCCAGCAGCTTGGTCGGGAGCTCCTACAATGAGCAGTACTTC. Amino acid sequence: CASSLVGSSYNEQYF. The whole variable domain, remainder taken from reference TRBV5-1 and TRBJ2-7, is KAGVTQTPRYLIKTRGQQVTLSCSPISGHRSVSWYQQTPGQGLQFLFEYFSETQRNKGNFPGRFSGRQFSNSRSEMNVSTLELGDSALYLCASSLVGSSYNEQYFGPGTRLTVT.

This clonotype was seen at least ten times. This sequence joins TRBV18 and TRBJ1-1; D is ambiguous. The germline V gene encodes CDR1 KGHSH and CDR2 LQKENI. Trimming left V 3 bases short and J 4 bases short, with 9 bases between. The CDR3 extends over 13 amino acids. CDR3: CASSPLGSTEAFF. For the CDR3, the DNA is TGTGCCAGCTCACCGTTAGGGAGCACTGAAGCTTTCTTT.

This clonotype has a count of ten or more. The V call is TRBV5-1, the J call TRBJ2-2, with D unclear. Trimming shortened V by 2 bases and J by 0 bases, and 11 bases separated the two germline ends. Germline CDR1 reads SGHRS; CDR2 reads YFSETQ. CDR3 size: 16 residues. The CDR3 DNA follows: TGCGCCAGCAGCTTAGGATCCGTTGCGAACACCGGGGAGCTGTTTTTT. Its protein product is CASSLGSVANTGELFF.

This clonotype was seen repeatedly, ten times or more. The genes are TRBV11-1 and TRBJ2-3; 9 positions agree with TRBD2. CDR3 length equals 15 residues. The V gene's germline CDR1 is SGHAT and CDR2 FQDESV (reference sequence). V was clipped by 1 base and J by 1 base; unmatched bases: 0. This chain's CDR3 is CASSLGGRGTDTQYF. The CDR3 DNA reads TGTGCCAGCAGCTTAGGCGGGAGGGGCACAGATACGCAGTATTTT.

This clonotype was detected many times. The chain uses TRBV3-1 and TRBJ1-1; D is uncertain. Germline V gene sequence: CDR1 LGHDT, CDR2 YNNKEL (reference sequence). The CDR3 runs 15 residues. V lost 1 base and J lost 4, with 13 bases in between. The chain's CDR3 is CASSQVPAMGTEAFF. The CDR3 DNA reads TGTGCCAGCAGCCAAGTTCCAGCCATGGGCACTGAAGCTTTCTTT.

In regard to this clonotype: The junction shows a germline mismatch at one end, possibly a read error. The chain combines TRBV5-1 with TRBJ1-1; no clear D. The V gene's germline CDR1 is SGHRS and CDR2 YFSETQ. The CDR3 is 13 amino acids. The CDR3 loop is CARSWLKDTEAFF. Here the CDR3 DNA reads TGCGCCAGGAGCTGGCTAAAGGACACTGAAGCTTTCTTT.

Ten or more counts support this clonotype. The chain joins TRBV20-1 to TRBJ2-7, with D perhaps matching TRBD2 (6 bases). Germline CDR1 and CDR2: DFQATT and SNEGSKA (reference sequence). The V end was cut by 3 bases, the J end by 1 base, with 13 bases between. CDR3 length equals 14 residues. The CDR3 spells CSARGGTSSYEQYF. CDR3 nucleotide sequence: TGCAGTGCTAGGGGCGGGACCTCATCCTACGAGCAGTACTTC.

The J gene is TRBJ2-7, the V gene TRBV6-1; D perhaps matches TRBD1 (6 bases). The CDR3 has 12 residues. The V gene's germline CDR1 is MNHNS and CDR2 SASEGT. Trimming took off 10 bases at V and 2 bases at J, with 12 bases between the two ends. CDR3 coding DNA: TGTGCCACCACACAGGGTACCTACGAGCAGTACTTC. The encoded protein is CATTQGTYEQYF.

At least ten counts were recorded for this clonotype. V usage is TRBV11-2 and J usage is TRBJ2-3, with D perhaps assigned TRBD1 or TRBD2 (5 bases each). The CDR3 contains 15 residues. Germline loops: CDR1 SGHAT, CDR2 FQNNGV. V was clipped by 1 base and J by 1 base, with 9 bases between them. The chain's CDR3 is CASSLGGKGTDTQYF. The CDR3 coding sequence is TGTGCCAGCAGCTTAGGGGGGAAGGGCACAGATACGCAGTATTTT.

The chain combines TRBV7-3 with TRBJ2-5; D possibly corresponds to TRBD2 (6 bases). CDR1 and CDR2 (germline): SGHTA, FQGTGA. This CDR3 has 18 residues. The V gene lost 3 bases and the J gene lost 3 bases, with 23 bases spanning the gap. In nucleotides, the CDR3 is TGTGCCAGCAGCTTCACCCCACCCGTTTCGGGGGTAGAAGAGACCCAGTACTTC. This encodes CASSFTPPVSGVEETQYF.

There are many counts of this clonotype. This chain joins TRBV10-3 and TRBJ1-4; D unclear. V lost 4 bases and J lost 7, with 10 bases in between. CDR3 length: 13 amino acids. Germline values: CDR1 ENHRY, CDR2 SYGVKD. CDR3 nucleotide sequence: TGTGCCATCAGTGGAAGACAAGGTGAAAAACTGTTTTTT. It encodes CAISGRQGEKLFF.

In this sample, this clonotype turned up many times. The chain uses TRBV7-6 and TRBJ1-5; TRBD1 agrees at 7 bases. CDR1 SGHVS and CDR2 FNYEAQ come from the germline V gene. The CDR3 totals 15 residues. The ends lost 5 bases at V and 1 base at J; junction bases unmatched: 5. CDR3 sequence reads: CASSRQGGSNQPQHF. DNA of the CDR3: TGTGCCAGCAGCCGTCAGGGGGGAAGCAATCAGCCCCAGCATTTT.

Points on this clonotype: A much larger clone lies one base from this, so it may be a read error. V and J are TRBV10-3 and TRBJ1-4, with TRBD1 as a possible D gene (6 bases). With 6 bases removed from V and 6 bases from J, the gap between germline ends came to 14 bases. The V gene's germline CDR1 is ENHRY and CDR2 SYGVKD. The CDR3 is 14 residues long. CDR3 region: CAISMSRGDEKLFF. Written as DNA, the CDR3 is TGTGCCATCAGCATGAGCAGGGGAGATGAAAAACTGTTTTTT.

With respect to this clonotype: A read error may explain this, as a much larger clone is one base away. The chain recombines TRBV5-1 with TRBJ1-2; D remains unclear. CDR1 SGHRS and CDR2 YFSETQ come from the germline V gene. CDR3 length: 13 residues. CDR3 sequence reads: CSSSFRAVGGYTF. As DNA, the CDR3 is TGCTCCAGCAGCTTTCGGGCCGTGGGTGGCTACACCTTC.

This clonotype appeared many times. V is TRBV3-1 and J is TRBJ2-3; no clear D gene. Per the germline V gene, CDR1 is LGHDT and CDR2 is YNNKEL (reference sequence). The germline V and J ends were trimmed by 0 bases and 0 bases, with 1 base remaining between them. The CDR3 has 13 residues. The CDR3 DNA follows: TGTGCCAGCAGCCAAGATAGCACAGATACGCAGTATTTT. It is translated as CASSQDSTDTQYF.

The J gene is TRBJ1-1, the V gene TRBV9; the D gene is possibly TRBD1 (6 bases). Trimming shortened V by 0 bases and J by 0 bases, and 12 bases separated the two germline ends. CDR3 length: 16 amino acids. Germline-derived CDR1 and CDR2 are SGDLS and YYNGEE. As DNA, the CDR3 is TGTGCCAGCAGCGTAGTGGGGGGGCGGTTGAACACTGAAGCTTTCTTT. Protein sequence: CASSVVGGRLNTEAFF.

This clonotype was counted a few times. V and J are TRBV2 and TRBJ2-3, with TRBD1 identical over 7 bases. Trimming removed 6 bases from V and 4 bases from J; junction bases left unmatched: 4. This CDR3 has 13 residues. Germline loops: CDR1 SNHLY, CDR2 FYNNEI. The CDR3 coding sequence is TGTGCCAGCAGAGAACAGGGGCCAGATACGCAGTATTTT. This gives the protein CASREQGPDTQYF.

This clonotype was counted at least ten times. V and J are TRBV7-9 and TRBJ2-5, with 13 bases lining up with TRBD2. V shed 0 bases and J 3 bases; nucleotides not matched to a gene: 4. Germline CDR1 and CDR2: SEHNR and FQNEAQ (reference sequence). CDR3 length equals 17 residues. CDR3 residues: CASSLAEGLAGEETQYF. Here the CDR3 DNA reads TGTGCCAGCAGCTTAGCAGAAGGACTAGCGGGAGAAGAGACCCAGTACTTC.

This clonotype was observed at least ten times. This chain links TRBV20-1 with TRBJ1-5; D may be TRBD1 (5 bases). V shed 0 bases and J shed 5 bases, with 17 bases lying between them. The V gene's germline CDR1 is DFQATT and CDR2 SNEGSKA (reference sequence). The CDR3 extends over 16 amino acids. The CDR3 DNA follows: TGCAGTGCTAGAGAGGGGGGAGCAGGGAGAGATCAGCCCCAGCATTTT. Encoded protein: CSAREGGAGRDQPQHF.

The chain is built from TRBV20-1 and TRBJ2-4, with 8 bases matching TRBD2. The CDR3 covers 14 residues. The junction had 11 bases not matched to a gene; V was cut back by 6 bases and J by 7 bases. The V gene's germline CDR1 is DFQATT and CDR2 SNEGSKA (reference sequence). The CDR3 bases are TGCAGTGCCCCGCCCGGGACGGGGGGGAACATTCAGTACTTC. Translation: CSAPPGTGGNIQYF.

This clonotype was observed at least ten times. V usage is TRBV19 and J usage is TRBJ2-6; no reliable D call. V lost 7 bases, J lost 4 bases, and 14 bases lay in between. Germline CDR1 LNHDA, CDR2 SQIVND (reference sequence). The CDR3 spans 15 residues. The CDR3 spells CASMPTYLGANVLTF. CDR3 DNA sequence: TGTGCCAGTATGCCAACGTACCTCGGGGCCAACGTCCTGACTTTC.

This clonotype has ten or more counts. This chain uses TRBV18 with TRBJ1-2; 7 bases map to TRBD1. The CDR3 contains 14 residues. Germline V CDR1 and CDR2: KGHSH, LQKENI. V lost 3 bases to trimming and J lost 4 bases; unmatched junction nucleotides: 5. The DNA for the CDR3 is TGTGCCAGCTCACCTGTGGGACAGTTCTATGGCTACACCTTC. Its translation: CASSPVGQFYGYTF.

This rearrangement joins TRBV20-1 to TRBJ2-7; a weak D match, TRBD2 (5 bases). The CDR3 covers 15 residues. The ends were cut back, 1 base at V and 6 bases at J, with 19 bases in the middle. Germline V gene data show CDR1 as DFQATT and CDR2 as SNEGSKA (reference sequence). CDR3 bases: TGCAGTGCTAGAGGGAGCGGCCTCGGAAGGTCCGAGCAGTACTTC. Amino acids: CSARGSGLGRSEQYF.

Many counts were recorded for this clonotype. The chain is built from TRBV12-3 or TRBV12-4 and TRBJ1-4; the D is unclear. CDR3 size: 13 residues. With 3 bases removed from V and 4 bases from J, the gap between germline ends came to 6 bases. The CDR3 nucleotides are TGTGCCAGCAGTTTTTTCAATAATGAAAAACTGTTTTTT. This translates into CASSFFNNEKLFF.